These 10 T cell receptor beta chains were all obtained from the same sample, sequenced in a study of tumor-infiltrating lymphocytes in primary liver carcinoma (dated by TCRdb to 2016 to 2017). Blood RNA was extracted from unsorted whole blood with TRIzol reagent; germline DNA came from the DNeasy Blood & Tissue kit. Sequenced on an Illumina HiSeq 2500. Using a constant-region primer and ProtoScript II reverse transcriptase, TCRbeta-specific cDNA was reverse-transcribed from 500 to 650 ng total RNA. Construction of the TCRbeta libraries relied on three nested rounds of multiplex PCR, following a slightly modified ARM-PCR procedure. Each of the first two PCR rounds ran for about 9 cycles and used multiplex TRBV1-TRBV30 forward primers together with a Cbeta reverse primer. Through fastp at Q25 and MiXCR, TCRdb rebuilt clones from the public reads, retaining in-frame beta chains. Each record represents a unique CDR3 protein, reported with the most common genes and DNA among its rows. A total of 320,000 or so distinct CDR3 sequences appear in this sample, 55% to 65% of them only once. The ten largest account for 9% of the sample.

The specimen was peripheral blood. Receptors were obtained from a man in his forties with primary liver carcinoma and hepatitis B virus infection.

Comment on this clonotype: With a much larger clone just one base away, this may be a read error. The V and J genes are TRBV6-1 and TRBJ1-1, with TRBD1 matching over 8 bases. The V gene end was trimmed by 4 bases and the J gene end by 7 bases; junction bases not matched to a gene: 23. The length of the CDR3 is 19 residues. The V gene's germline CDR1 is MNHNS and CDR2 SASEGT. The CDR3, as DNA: TGTGCCAGCAGTGGACCCCCCGGTAGGCAGGGGGCCCAGGGAGGTGAAGCTTTCTTT. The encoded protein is CASSGPPGRQGAQGGEAFF.

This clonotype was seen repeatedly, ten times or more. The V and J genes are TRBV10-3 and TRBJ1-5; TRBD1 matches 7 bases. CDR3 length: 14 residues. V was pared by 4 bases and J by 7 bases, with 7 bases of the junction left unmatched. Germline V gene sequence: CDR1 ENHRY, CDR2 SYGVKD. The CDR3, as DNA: TGTGCCATCAGTGGACAGGGTAAGGAACAGCCCCAGCATTTT. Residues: CAISGQGKEQPQHF.

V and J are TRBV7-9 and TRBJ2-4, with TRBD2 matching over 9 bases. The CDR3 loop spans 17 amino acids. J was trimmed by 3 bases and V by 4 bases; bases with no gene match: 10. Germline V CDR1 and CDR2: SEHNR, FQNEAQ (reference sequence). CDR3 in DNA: TGTGCCAGCAGCTCCGGTGTGGCGGGAGGGGACAAAAACATTCAGTACTTC. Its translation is CASSSGVAGGDKNIQYF.

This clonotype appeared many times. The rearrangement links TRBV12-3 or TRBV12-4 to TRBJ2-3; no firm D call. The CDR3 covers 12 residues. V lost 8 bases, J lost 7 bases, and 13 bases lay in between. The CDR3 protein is CASSVGEYTQYF. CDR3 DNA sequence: TGTGCCAGCTCGGTAGGAGAGTATACGCAGTATTTT.

This chain's CDR3 is CASSLPGPLTREAFF. Here the CDR3 DNA reads TGTGCCAGCAGCTTACCGGGGCCTCTCACCCGGGAAGCTTTCTTT. J is TRBJ1-1 and V is TRBV7-9; maybe TRBD1 (5 bases). V lost 2 bases to trimming and J lost 8 bases, with 18 bases between them. Germline V lookup: CDR1 SEHNR, CDR2 FQNEAQ (reference sequence). The CDR3 is 15 residues long.

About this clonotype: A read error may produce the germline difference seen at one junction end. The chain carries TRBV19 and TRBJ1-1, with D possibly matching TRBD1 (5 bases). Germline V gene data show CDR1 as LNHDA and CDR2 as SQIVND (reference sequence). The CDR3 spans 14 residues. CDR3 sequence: CVSTFPGGAAKAFF. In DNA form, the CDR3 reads TGTGTCAGTACCTTCCCCGGAGGGGCGGCCAAAGCTTTCTTT.

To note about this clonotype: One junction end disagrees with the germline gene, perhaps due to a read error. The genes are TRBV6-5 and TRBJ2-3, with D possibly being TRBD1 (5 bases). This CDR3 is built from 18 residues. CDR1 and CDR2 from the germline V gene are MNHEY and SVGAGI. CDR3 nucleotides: TGTGCCAGCAGTTACGCAAAGCGCGGCAGGGTGGGCACAGATACGCAGTGTTTT. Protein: CASSYAKRGRVGTDTQCF.

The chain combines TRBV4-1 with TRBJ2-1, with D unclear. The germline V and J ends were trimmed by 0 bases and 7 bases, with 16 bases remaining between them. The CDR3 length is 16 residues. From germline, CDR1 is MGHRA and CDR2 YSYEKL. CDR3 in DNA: TGCGCCAGCAGCCAAGATCCCGTAGGGCGATGGAATGAGCAGTTCTTC. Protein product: CASSQDPVGRWNEQFF.

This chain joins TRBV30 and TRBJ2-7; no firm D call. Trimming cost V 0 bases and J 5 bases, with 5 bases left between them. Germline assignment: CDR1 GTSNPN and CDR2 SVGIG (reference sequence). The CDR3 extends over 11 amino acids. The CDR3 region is CAWSVQNEQYF. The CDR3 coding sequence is TGTGCCTGGAGTGTACAGAACGAGCAGTACTTC.

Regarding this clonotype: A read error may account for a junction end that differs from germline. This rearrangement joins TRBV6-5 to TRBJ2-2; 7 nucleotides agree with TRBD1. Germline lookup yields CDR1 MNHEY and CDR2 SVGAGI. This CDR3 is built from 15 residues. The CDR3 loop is CASSFRQQGPGELLF. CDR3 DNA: TGTGCCAGCAGTTTCCGACAACAGGGGCCCGGGGAGCTGCTTTTT.